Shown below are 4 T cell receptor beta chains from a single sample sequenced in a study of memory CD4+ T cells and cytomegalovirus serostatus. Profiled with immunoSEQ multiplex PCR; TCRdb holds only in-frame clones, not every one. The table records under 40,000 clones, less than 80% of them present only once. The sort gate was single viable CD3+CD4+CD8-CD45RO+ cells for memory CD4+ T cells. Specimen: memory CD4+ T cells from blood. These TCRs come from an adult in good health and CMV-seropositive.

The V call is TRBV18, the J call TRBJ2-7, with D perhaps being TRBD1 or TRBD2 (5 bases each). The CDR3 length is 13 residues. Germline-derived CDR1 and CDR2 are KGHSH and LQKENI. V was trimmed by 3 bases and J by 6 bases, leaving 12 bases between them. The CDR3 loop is CASSPGVFGEQYF. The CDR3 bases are TGTGCCAGCTCACCGGGGGTTTTCGGCGAGCAGTACTTC.

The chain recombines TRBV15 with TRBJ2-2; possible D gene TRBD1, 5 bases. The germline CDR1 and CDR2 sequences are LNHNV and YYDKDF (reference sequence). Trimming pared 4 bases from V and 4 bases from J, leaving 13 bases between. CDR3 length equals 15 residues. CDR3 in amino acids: CATSKGRVGTGELFF. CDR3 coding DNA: TGTGCCACCAGCAAGGGCAGGGTGGGCACCGGGGAGCTGTTTTTT.

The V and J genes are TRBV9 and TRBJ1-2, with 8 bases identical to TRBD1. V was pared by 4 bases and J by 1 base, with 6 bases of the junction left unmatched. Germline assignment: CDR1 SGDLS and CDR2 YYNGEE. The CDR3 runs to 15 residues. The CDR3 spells CASSPRTGRNYGYTF. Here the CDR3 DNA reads TGTGCCAGCAGCCCCAGGACAGGGCGTAACTATGGCTACACCTTC. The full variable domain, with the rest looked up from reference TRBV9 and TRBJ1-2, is DSGVTQTPKHLITATGQRVTLRCSPRSGDLSVYWYQQSLDQGLQFLIQYYNGEERAKGNILERFSAQQFPDLHSELNLSSLELGDSALYFCASSPRTGRNYGYTFGSGTRLTVV.

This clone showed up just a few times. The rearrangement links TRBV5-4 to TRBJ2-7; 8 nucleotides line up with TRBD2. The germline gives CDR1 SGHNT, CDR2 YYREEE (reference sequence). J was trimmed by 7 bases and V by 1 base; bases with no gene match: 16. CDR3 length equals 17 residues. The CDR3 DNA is TGTGCCAGCAGCTTGCCTAGGCGGGGGGCCCTCCCAGAGGAGCAGTACTTC. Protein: CASSLPRRGALPEEQYF.